The 32 T cell receptor beta chains listed next were all sequenced from one sample in a study of shared clonotypes between healthy human individuals. As defined, naive CD8 cells were CD45RO-negative and positively selected for CCR7, with terminally differentiated effector memory CD45RA+ cells excluded. Some clones are missing from TCRdb's copy, which holds only in-frame ones; the method was immunoSEQ multiplex PCR. The profile shows some 600,000 clones, 95% to 97% of them singletons. Sequences were obtained from naive CD8+ T cells sorted from blood. The receptors originated from a woman aged 25-40 years in good health.

The gene calls are TRBV30 and TRBJ2-5; TRBD1 matches at 7 bases. The DNA end favors TRBJ2-7, so the J call may be wrong. This CDR3 spans 14 amino acids. Germline-derived CDR1 and CDR2 are GTSNPN and SVGIG (reference sequence). The DNA for the CDR3 is TGTGCCTGGAGTATCGAACAGGGGAGTGGCGAGCAGTACTTC. Translating it yields CAWSIEQGSGEQYF.

Regarding this clone: Additional DNA sequences in this sample encode the identical CDR3. The genes are TRBV27 and TRBJ2-7; 7 bases are a match to TRBD2. The germline CDR1 and CDR2 sequences are MNHEY and SMNVEV (reference sequence). V gave up 2 bases and J gave up 2 bases; unmatched junction bases: 3. The length of the CDR3 is 14 residues. The CDR3 loop reads CASSLAGATYEQYF. CDR3 in DNA: TGTGCCAGCAGTTTAGCGGGAGCTACCTACGAGCAGTACTTC.

The chain recombines TRBV7-2 with TRBJ2-1; 7 bases map to TRBD1. The CDR3 sequence is 15 residues long. Germline trimming cut 4 bases from V and 2 bases from J; bases unmatched to any gene: 5. Germline CDR1 reads SGHTA; CDR2 reads FQGNSA. Written as DNA, the CDR3 is TGTGCCAGCAGCTCCCGGGACAGTACCTACAATGAGCAGTTCTTC. Protein sequence: CASSSRDSTYNEQFF.

The V call is TRBV7-5, the J call TRBJ1-1; no check of the table's D call, TRBD1, against the DNA was made. TRBV7-5 is designated a pseudogene. CDR3 length: 18 residues. CDR3 sequence reads: CVRSFPDRIGQQNTEAFF. CDR3 coding DNA: TGTGTCAGAAGCTTTCCCGACCGAATTGGACAGCAGAACACTGAAGCTTTCTTT.

The chain uses TRBV19 and TRBJ2-7, with 14 bases identical to TRBD2. J lost 2 bases, V lost 4 bases, and 4 bases had no gene match. Germline V gene sequence: CDR1 LNHDA, CDR2 SQIVND (reference sequence). This CDR3 has 16 amino acids. As DNA, the CDR3 is TGTGCCAGTAGTAGGGGGGGACTAGCGGGAGCCTACGAGCAGTACTTC. This translates into CASSRGGLAGAYEQYF.

V is TRBV27 and J is TRBJ2-7, with TRBD2 matching over 8 bases. The V gene's germline CDR1 is MNHEY and CDR2 SMNVEV (reference sequence). Trimming took 5 bases from V and 2 from J; bases not matched to a gene: 5. CDR3 length: 14 amino acids. Written as DNA, the CDR3 is TGTGCCAGCAGTCGAGCGGGAGCCCCCTACGAGCAGTACTTC. Translating it yields CASSRAGAPYEQYF.

The chain is built from TRBV6-1 and TRBJ2-2; D is possibly TRBD2 (6 bases). This CDR3 is built from 17 residues. Germline values: CDR1 MNHNS, CDR2 SASEGT. V was pared by 0 bases and J by 1 base, with 12 bases between. The CDR3 here is CASSEALWEENTGELFF. As DNA, the CDR3 is TGTGCCAGCAGTGAAGCGCTCTGGGAGGAGAACACCGGGGAGCTGTTTTTT.

The chain recombines TRBV29-1 with TRBJ1-2, with a tentative D call TRBD1 (5 bases). The CDR3 has 11 amino acids. V lost 7 bases and J 8 bases, leaving 14 bases between the germline ends. Germline V gives CDR1 SQVTM, CDR2 ANQGSEA. CDR3 nucleotides: TGCAGCGGGCGGGTCAGGGAAGGCTACACCTTC. Translated: CSGRVREGYTF.

V usage is TRBV6-1 and J usage is TRBJ2-3; the match to TRBD2 covers 8 bases. Germline V gene sequence: CDR1 MNHNS, CDR2 SASEGT. The CDR3 totals 17 residues. The ends lost 3 bases at V and 0 bases at J; junction bases unmatched: 8. The CDR3 reads CASSDGGGYRSTDTQYF. CDR3 bases: TGTGCCAGCAGTGACGGGGGGGGGTACAGAAGCACAGATACGCAGTATTTT.

This chain connects TRBV15 to TRBJ2-1, with a tentative D call TRBD2 (6 bases). This CDR3 has 12 residues. Germline CDR1 and CDR2: LNHNV and YYDKDF (reference sequence). Deletions cut 7 bases from V and 8 bases from J, with 12 bases between. CDR3 protein: CATTGLYYEQFF. The CDR3, as DNA: TGTGCCACCACTGGACTATACTATGAGCAGTTCTTC.

The J gene is TRBJ2-3, the V gene TRBV27; D may match TRBD1 or TRBD2 (5 bases each). Germline values: CDR1 MNHEY, CDR2 SMNVEV (reference sequence). This CDR3 comprises 14 residues. The germline V and J ends were trimmed by 6 bases and 3 bases, with 13 bases remaining between them. The DNA for the CDR3 is TGTGCCAGCAGGTACGGGACCGAGACAGATACGCAGTATTTT. This sequence encodes CASRYGTETDTQYF.

The chain combines TRBV10-3 with TRBJ2-1, with 9 bases aligning to TRBD1. The V gene end was trimmed by 3 bases and the J gene end by 1 base; junction bases not matched to a gene: 10. The germline V gene encodes CDR1 ENHRY and CDR2 SYGVKD. CDR3 size: 18 residues. Written as DNA, the CDR3 is TGTGCCATCAGTGATTTGGACAGGGGTGCGTATTCCTACAATGAGCAGTTCTTC. This gives the protein CAISDLDRGAYSYNEQFF.

The chain carries TRBV7-3 and TRBJ2-7, with D perhaps assigned TRBD1 or TRBD2 (5 bases each). The CDR3 loop spans 13 amino acids. Germline CDR1 and CDR2: SGHTA and FQGTGA. Trimming cost V 2 bases and J 4 bases, with 9 bases left between them. The CDR3 nucleotides read TGTGCCAGCAGCTTAGGGGGTGGTTACGAGCAGTACTTC. It specifies CASSLGGGYEQYF.

To note about this clone: Other DNA sequences from this sample encode an identical CDR3 as well. The V gene is TRBV29-1, the J gene TRBJ2-7; D unresolved. Trimming took 3 bases from V and 3 from J, leaving 9 bases between them. Germline CDR1 reads SQVTM; CDR2 reads ANQGSEA. This CDR3 region has 12 residues. The CDR3 sequence is CSVEGLSYEQYF. The CDR3 nucleotides are TGCAGCGTTGAGGGATTAAGCTACGAGCAGTACTTC.

The chain employs TRBV9 and TRBJ2-1, with TRBD2 matching 7 bases. V dropped 0 bases and J dropped 0; count of bases not matched to a gene: 6. Germline CDR1 reads SGDLS; CDR2 reads YYNGEE. This CDR3 is built from 17 residues. In DNA form, the CDR3 reads TGTGCCAGCAGCGTAGTAGGGAGGGCGAGCTCCTACAATGAGCAGTTCTTC. The encoded protein is CASSVVGRASSYNEQFF.

With respect to this clone: Distinct nucleotide sequences in the sample also encode this CDR3. The gene calls are TRBV6-5 and TRBJ2-7; maybe TRBD2 (5 bases). This CDR3 is 13 amino acids long. V lost 6 bases and J 4 bases, leaving 13 bases between the germline ends. Germline V gene lookup returns CDR1 MNHEY and CDR2 SVGAGI. DNA of the CDR3: TGTGCCAGCAGCCCAGGACTGGGGTACGAGCAGTACTTC. This codes for CASSPGLGYEQYF.

The chain links TRBV28 to TRBJ2-1, with 11 bases identical to TRBD2. Germline CDR1 reads MDHEN; CDR2 reads SYDVKM. Unmatched junction bases numbered 5, after V lost 4 bases and J lost 0 bases. The CDR3 contains 17 residues. The CDR3 coding sequence is TGTGCCAGCAGTTCGGGACTAGCGGAGACCTCCTACAATGAGCAGTTCTTC. Amino acids: CASSSGLAETSYNEQFF.

In nucleotides, the CDR3 is TGTGCCAGCAGTGAAGGAAACCTCCCGCCATTCTATGGCTACACCTTC. It codes for CASSEGNLPPFYGYTF. The V gene is TRBV2, the J gene TRBJ1-2; D remains unclear. Looked up from germline, CDR1 is SNHLY and CDR2 is FYNNEI. The CDR3 has 16 residues. Trimming removed 1 base at V and 4 bases at J, with 16 bases between. Combining the CDR3 with reference TRBV2 and TRBJ1-2 gives the whole variable domain EPEVTQTPSHQVTQMGQEVILRCVPISNHLYFYWYRQILGQKVEFLVSFYNNEISEKSEIFDDQFSVERPDGSNFTLKIRSTKLEDSAMYFCASSEGNLPPFYGYTFGSGTRLTVV.

The rearrangement joins TRBV14 to TRBJ2-2; D is possibly TRBD2 (6 bases). CDR1 and CDR2 from the germline V gene are SGHDN and FVKESK. Trimming stripped 1 base from V and 7 bases from J, with 10 bases between. The CDR3 loop spans 14 amino acids. The CDR3 bases are TGTGCCAGCAGCCAAGTCGGGAGACGCGGGGAGCTGTTTTTT. As protein: CASSQVGRRGELFF.

Turning to this clone: Other DNA sequences within the sample encode an identical CDR3. The genes are TRBV19 and TRBJ2-7; D not resolved. The CDR3 loop spans 13 amino acids. V was trimmed by 3 bases and J by 1 base, leaving 7 bases between them. Germline V gives CDR1 LNHDA, CDR2 SQIVND (reference sequence). CDR3 sequence reads: CASSIGQSYEQYF. Written as DNA, the CDR3 is TGTGCCAGTAGTATCGGGCAGTCCTACGAGCAGTACTTC.

The rearrangement joins TRBV7-6 to TRBJ2-1; 9 nucleotides match TRBD2. CDR3 length: 16 residues. The germline V gene has CDR1 SGHVS and CDR2 FNYEAQ. V lost 5 bases and J lost 3; bases outside the gene matches: 8. The CDR3 DNA reads as TGTGCCAGCAGCGAATACGGGACTAGCAGCTACAATGAGCAGTTCTTC. Protein sequence: CASSEYGTSSYNEQFF. Full variable domain (remainder filled in from reference TRBV7-6 and TRBJ2-1): GAGVSQSPRYKVTKRGQDVALRCDPISGHVSLYWYRQALGQGPEFLTYFNYEAQQDKSGLPNDRFSAERPEGSISTLTIQRTEQRDSAMYRCASSEYGTSSYNEQFFGPGTRLTVL.

The genes are TRBV7-8 and TRBJ2-1, with D possibly being TRBD2 (6 bases). Trimming removed 5 bases at V and 4 bases at J, with 12 bases between. Per germline, CDR1 SGHVS and CDR2 FQNEAQ. This CDR3 has 14 amino acids. CDR3 region: CASSPALAYNEQFF. In DNA, the CDR3 is TGTGCCAGCAGCCCAGCCCTAGCGTACAATGAGCAGTTCTTC. The full variable domain, in which reference TRBV7-8 and TRBJ2-1 provide the parts outside the CDR3, is GAGVSQSPRYKVAKRGQDVALRCDPISGHVSLFWYQQALGQGPEFLTYFQNEAQLDKSGLPSDRFFAERPEGSVSTLKIQRTQQEDSAVYLCASSPALAYNEQFFGPGTRLTVL.

J is TRBJ2-6 and V is TRBV7-8; D not certain. Trimming removed 6 bases at V and 0 bases at J, with 15 bases between. Germline V gene data show CDR1 as SGHVS and CDR2 as FQNEAQ. The CDR3 is 17 residues long. DNA of the CDR3: TGTGCCAGCAGTCCAAATCTCTGGAACTCTGGGGCCAACGTCCTGACTTTC. Its protein product is CASSPNLWNSGANVLTF.

The V gene is TRBV28, the J gene TRBJ2-4; the match to TRBD2 covers 8 bases. There are 17 residues in the CDR3. The germline gives CDR1 MDHEN, CDR2 SYDVKM. The V and J ends lost 5 bases and 6 bases, in that order; junction bases with no gene match: 15. CDR3 in amino acids: CASSTPLMISGGNIQYF. CDR3 nucleotides: TGTGCCAGCAGTACACCCTTAATGATCAGCGGGGGAAACATTCAGTACTTC. The full variable domain, completed using reference TRBV28 and TRBJ2-4, is DVKVTQSSRYLVKRTGEKVFLECVQDMDHENMFWYRQDPGLGLRLIYFSYDVKMKEKGDIPEGYSVSREKKERFSLILESASTNQTSMYLCASSTPLMISGGNIQYFGAGTRLSVL.

The V gene is TRBV30, the J gene TRBJ2-1; the match to TRBD2 covers 9 bases. CDR1 is GTSNPN, CDR2 SVGIG, per germline (reference sequence). V was pared by 3 bases and J by 10 bases, with 4 bases of the junction left unmatched. This CDR3 has 12 residues. CDR3 amino acids: CAWRGLADEQFF. The CDR3 bases are TGTGCCTGGAGGGGACTAGCTGACGAGCAGTTCTTC. Supplemented by reference TRBV30 and TRBJ2-1, the full variable domain reads SQTIHQWPATLVQPVGSPLSLECTVEGTSNPNLYWYRQAAGRGLQLLFYSVGIGQISSEVPQNLSASRPQDRQFILSSKKLLLSDSGFYLCAWRGLADEQFFGPGTRLTVL.

A remark on this clone: Other DNA sequences within the sample encode an identical CDR3. The chain employs TRBV15 and TRBJ2-7; 8 positions match TRBD2. J gave up 3 bases and V 0 bases, and 4 bases lay outside the gene matches. The germline V gene has CDR1 LNHNV and CDR2 YYDKDF (reference sequence). The CDR3 has 15 amino acids. This chain's CDR3 is CATSRDREGSYEQYF. The DNA of the CDR3 is TGTGCCACCAGCAGAGATCGGGAGGGGAGCTACGAGCAGTACTTC.

The chain recombines TRBV11-2 with TRBJ1-2; D not certain. Germline V CDR1 and CDR2: SGHAT, FQNNGV. The CDR3 loop spans 14 amino acids. V was shortened by 2 bases and J by 6 bases, with 13 bases between the two germline ends. The CDR3 protein is CASSLFAGSNGYTF. As DNA, the CDR3 is TGTGCCAGCAGCTTATTCGCCGGGTCTAATGGCTACACCTTC.

V and J are TRBV13 and TRBJ2-1; 11 bases map to TRBD1. The V gene end was trimmed by 6 bases and the J gene end by 6 bases; junction bases not matched to a gene: 4. CDR1 is PRHDT and CDR2 is FYEKMQ in the germline V gene (reference sequence). The CDR3 totals 14 residues. CDR3 region: CASRGQGGSNEQFF. The CDR3 DNA is TGTGCCAGCAGGGGACAGGGGGGTAGCAATGAGCAGTTCTTC.

This clone showed up just once. The chain uses TRBV11-2 and TRBJ1-4, with 9 bases fitting TRBD1. Germline loops: CDR1 SGHAT, CDR2 FQNNGV. The V and J ends lost 5 bases and 8 bases, in that order; junction bases with no gene match: 9. The CDR3 loop spans 15 amino acids. CDR3 in DNA: TGTGCCAGCAGCCTCCGGACAGGGGATACCGAAAAACTGTTTTTT. Protein: CASSLRTGDTEKLFF.

The V gene is TRBV5-1, the J gene TRBJ2-6, with D possibly being TRBD1 or TRBD2 (6 bases each). Per the germline V gene, CDR1 is SGHRS and CDR2 is YFSETQ. The V end was cut by 4 bases, the J end by 2 bases, with 22 bases between. The CDR3 is 19 amino acids. CDR3 loop: CASSTYPGGQVTGANVLTF. The CDR3 nucleotides are TGCGCCAGCAGCACATACCCTGGGGGGCAAGTGACTGGGGCCAACGTCCTGACTTTC.

J is TRBJ2-3 and V is TRBV11-2; 7 bases fit TRBD2. CDR1 and CDR2 from the germline V gene are SGHAT and FQNNGV. V shed 4 bases and J 5 bases; nucleotides not matched to a gene: 3. CDR3 length: 13 residues. DNA of the CDR3: TGTGCCAGCAGCTCCGGGACTATAGATACGCAGTATTTT. Amino acids: CASSSGTIDTQYF.

The CDR3, as DNA: TGTGCCAGCAGTTTAAAGTTTGTCGGGGTTAGGCGGGGAACTGAAGCTTTCTTT. It is translated as CASSLKFVGVRRGTEAFF. V and J are TRBV28 and TRBJ1-1; D remains ambiguous. V gave up 2 bases and J gave up 5 bases, with 24 bases separating them. CDR1 and CDR2 (germline): MDHEN, SYDVKM. CDR3 size: 18 residues. Together with reference TRBV28 and TRBJ1-1, the CDR3 gives the full variable domain: DVKVTQSSRYLVKRTGEKVFLECVQDMDHENMFWYRQDPGLGLRLIYFSYDVKMKEKGDIPEGYSVSREKKERFSLILESASTNQTSMYLCASSLKFVGVRRGTEAFFGQGTRLTVV.